This paragraph reports one TCR beta chain. Only in-frame clones appear in the TCRdb table, and some are missing; sequencing was by immunoSEQ multiplex PCR. The sample carries about 300,000 clones, 86% recorded once. The sample comes from a study of blood T cell repertoires in COVID-19. Overall study: Acute and convalescent COVID-19 samples came from the United States, Italy and Spain. Sources were T cells, B-cell-depleted T cells, or PBMCs; the material itself was cDNA or gDNA.

Germline V gene lookup returns CDR1 SGHRS and CDR2 YFSETQ. The CDR3 runs 16 residues. The V and J ends lost 4 bases and 0 bases, in that order; junction bases with no gene match: 7. The chain couples TRBV5-1 to TRBJ2-7, with 10 bases fitting TRBD1. The sequencing input was peripheral blood. This TCR was sampled from a woman aged 45-60 years with acute or convalescent COVID-19. CDR3 DNA sequence: TGCGCCAGCAGCCGAGGGGACAGGGGCCTCTCCTACGAGCAGTACTTC. This encodes CASSRGDRGLSYEQYF.